There are a few counts of the clone carrying this TCR beta chain. Its antigen is undetermined. The data are from a study of early T cells in non-severe SARS-CoV-2 infection. As for the study in general: Bulk RNA isolated from unsorted whole blood underwent sequencing; chains were not paired.

Each cDNA molecule carried a unique molecular identifier. TCRdb reprocessed the 5' RACE reads via MiXCR and lists one record per CDR3 protein. The table shows 85,000 to 100,000 distinct CDR3 sequences, with about 10% occurring only once. Study findings and constraints: Database matching using VDJdb favored anti-spike CD8 responses, with private and CD4 specificities left missing.

This clonotype originated in an adult who was a healthcare worker with PCR-confirmed SARS-CoV-2 infection or an uninfected control (not recorded which). The sample taken for sequencing was whole blood.

CDR3 loop: CASSFGGFNTEAFF. Written as DNA, the CDR3 is TGCGCCAGCAGCTTCGGAGGTTTTAACACTGAAGCTTTCTTT. The chain carries TRBV5-1 and TRBJ1-1, with D unresolved. Germline CDR1 is SGHRS and CDR2 is YFSETQ. Trimming removed 2 bases at V and 2 bases at J, with 10 bases between. The CDR3 extends over 14 amino acids.